What follows are 5 T cell receptor beta chains derived from one specimen sequenced in a study of blood T cell repertoires in COVID-19. Produced via immunoSEQ multiplex PCR; TCRdb's table is partial and in-frame only. Seen here are around 260,000 clones, 80% to 95% observed once, and the top ten hold roughly 1.1%. The source material was PBMCs or T cells enriched from blood (not recorded which). All receptors come from a woman aged 30 to 39 who had recovered from COVID-19.

This clone was counted only a few times. The chain employs TRBV10-1 and TRBJ2-7; no definite D call. This CDR3 contains 12 residues. CDR1 WNHNN and CDR2 SYGVQD come from the germline V gene (reference sequence). The germline V and J ends were trimmed by 5 bases and 1 base, with 6 bases remaining between them. The CDR3 is CASSQNSYEQYF. The CDR3 DNA reads as TGCGCCAGCAGTCAGAATTCCTACGAGCAGTACTTC.

The chain joins TRBV4-3 to TRBJ2-3; 7 bases agree with TRBD2. Per germline, CDR1 LGHNA and CDR2 YSLEER. This CDR3 region has 16 residues. V shed 0 bases and J 3 bases; nucleotides not matched to a gene: 6. CDR3 coding DNA: TGCGCCAGCAGCCAAGATAGCGGGCCCTTAACAGATACGCAGTATTTT. Translated: CASSQDSGPLTDTQYF.

The chain links TRBV9 to TRBJ2-3; D may be TRBD2 (6 bases). The germline V gene has CDR1 SGDLS and CDR2 YYNGEE. This CDR3 region has 18 residues. The V and J ends lost 3 bases and 1 base respectively, with 21 bases between them. The CDR3 loop reads CASSGWTGGWARTDTQYF. The DNA of the CDR3 is TGTGCCAGCAGCGGTTGGACCGGGGGATGGGCCCGCACAGATACGCAGTATTTT.

The genes are TRBV30 and TRBJ2-7; D unresolved. CDR1 and CDR2 (germline): GTSNPN, SVGIG (reference sequence). V was clipped by 0 bases and J by 5 bases, with 11 bases between them. This CDR3 is built from 13 residues. CDR3 sequence: CAWSVKASHEQYF. The CDR3 nucleotides read TGTGCCTGGAGTGTAAAAGCGTCCCACGAGCAGTACTTC.

This chain joins TRBV19 and TRBJ2-3; 9 bases match TRBD2. Per germline, CDR1 LNHDA and CDR2 SQIVND (reference sequence). V lost 3 bases and J lost 5; bases outside the gene matches: 6. This CDR3 spans 15 amino acids. CDR3 coding DNA: TGTGCCAGTAGTATCTTAGCGGGAGCGATAGATACGCAGTATTTT. Encoded protein: CASSILAGAIDTQYF.